The rows below give T cell receptor beta chains drawn from one sample of a study of blood T cells in healthy people across ages. MiXCR, run by TCRdb on the 5' RACE reads, gives a single entry per CDR3 protein. The sample lists around 990,000 distinct CDR3 sequences, 35% to 45% occurring once. The sequencing sample was made of blood. The origin of the receptors is a man between 18 and 29 years old in good health. The CDR3 runs from the conserved cysteine through the conserved F or W.

j_call v_call cdr3_length cdr3_aa
TRBJ2-3 TRBV11-1 14 CASSRRDAQDTQYF
TRBJ2-5 TRBV14 16 CASSQEFRRGGETQYF
TRBJ1-4 TRBV11-2 14 CASSLEGGPAELFF
TRBJ1-5 TRBV7-2 13 CASSSTFTQPQHF
TRBJ2-6 TRBV29-1 17 CSVEGQNTYSGANVLTF
TRBJ2-3 TRBV12-3/TRBV12-4 15 CASILDRASTDTQYF
TRBJ2-1 TRBV4-1 18 CASSHPSGREDHYNEQFF
TRBJ1-2 TRBV15 16 CATSRDIPRGNYGYTF
TRBJ2-1 TRBV5-1 15 CASSPAGHTANEQFF
TRBJ2-3 TRBV5-1 14 CASRPGTYTDTQYF
TRBJ2-7 TRBV20-1 18 CSATGTGVVIGPLYEQYF
TRBJ1-2 TRBV6-1 13 CASSGSPGYGYTF
. TRBV4-1 16 CASSRDSSGSYNEQYF
TRBJ1-1 TRBV4-2 15 CASSQDAGGGVEAFF
TRBJ2-1 TRBV6-1 15 CASSEGAVSYNEQFF
TRBJ2-5 TRBV12-3/TRBV12-4 14 CASSRGLIEETQYF
TRBJ2-1 TRBV29-1 11 CSVGAHNEQFF
TRBJ1-1 TRBV7-3 14 CASSLSRADGEAFF
TRBJ1-2 TRBV12-3/TRBV12-4 14 CASSSGQSRRGYTF
TRBJ2-3 TRBV27 17 CASSPWTSGDLTDTQYF
TRBJ2-1 TRBV12-3/TRBV12-4 15 CASSFTGQGYNEEFF
TRBJ2-3 TRBV4-3 17 CASSQDPSGGARDTQYF
TRBJ2-1 TRBV20-1 18 CSARWLAGGSSSYNEQFF
TRBJ1-5 TRBV3-1 16 CAGSQVPTVNNQPQHF
TRBJ1-1 TRBV28 16 CASSVTGGARSTEAFF
TRBJ2-3 TRBV4-2 13 CASSPRGQGGQYF
TRBJ1-4 TRBV20-1 13 CGAREVVYEKLFF
TRBJ2-3 TRBV27 15 CASSLSFLGPDTQYF
. TRBV27 16 CASSFFGGSSYNEQYF
TRBJ1-5 TRBV12-3/TRBV12-4 14 CASSTNGGHQPQHF
TRBJ2-3 TRBV11-2 16 CASSPRTRLAVDTQYF
TRBJ2-3 TRBV7-2 16 CASSLLGLAGRDTQYF
TRBJ1-1 TRBV3-1 16 CASSQDWVTEGTEAFF
TRBJ2-1 TRBV5-1 16 CASSLEASDSYNEQFF
TRBJ1-5 TRBV9 14 CASSVEDRDQPQHF
TRBJ2-1 TRBV12-3/TRBV12-4 15 CASSLGDSVPNEQFF
. TRBV20-1 15 CSARLAGTSYNEQYF
TRBJ1-2 TRBV5-1 14 CASTPTGEGYGYTF
TRBJ2-1 TRBV7-2 13 CASSEGTFGQQFF
TRBJ2-7 TRBV20-1 16 CSARVPGGRATYEQYF